This is a list of T cell receptor beta chains from one sample in a study of blood T cell repertoires in COVID-19. TCRdb's table, derived via immunoSEQ multiplex PCR, lists solely in-frame clones and lacks some. The table records fewer than 250,000 clones, around 84% of them present only once. The sample consisted of PBMCs or T cells enriched from blood (not recorded which). These receptors were collected from a woman aged 40 to 55 who had recovered from COVID-19. Each CDR3 is given with its conserved first and last residue. The D gene is left open where the match is weak. Expanded clones get a size class; other rows say once, few or many, or leave the size out.

clone_size,d_call,j_call,v_call,cdr3_length,cdr3_nt,cdr3_aa
-,TRBD1,TRBJ1-2,TRBV5-1,15,TGCGCCAGCAGCTTGGGAGACAGGGGGGTCTATGGCTACACCTTC,CASSLGDRGVYGYTF
few,-,TRBJ1-1,TRBV6-1,12,TGTGCCAGCAGTGACACGCTAGACGAAGCTTTCTTT,CASSDTLDEAFF
-,-,TRBJ2-3,TRBV7-8,15,TGTGCCAGCAGCTTAAGAACAGGGTACACAGATACGCAGTATTTT,CASSLRTGYTDTQYF
-,-,TRBJ2-1,TRBV9,15,TGTGCCAGCAGCGTAACGAGCGAGGACTACAATGAGCAGTTCTTC,CASSVTSEDYNEQFF
-,-,TRBJ1-5,TRBV5-8,15,TGTGCCAGCAGCTTGGGACAGGCGATGGGTCAGCCCCAGCATTTT,CASSLGQAMGQPQHF
-,TRBD1,TRBJ2-3,TRBV24-1,12,TGTGCCACCGGACAGGGTTCAGATACGCAGTATTTT,CATGQGSDTQYF
-,TRBD2,TRBJ2-1,TRBV5-1,13,TGCGCCAGCAGCTTGTCGTCTAGCGGGATTAGGCTCTTC,CASSLSSSGIRLF
-,TRBD1,TRBJ2-6,TRBV19,15,TGTGCCAGTAGTTTACAGGGGGCTGGGGCCAACGTCCTGACTTTC,CASSLQGAGANVLTF
-,TRBD2,TRBJ2-4,TRBV5-4,16,TGTGCCAGCAGCTTGAACCTAGCGGTAGCCAAAAACATTCAGTACTTC,CASSLNLAVAKNIQYF
once,TRBD1,TRBJ1-6,TRBV7-2,13,TGTGCCAGCAGCTTGGACAGGGCTTCACCCCTCCACTTT,CASSLDRASPLHF
-,TRBD1,TRBJ2-1,TRBV6-1,15,TGTGCCAGCAGTGTAGCCGGGACAGGGGACAATGAGCAGTTCTTC,CASSVAGTGDNEQFF
once,TRBD2,TRBJ2-1,TRBV11-3,15,TGTGCCAGCAGCTCCTGGGAGCGGGAGGAAGATGAGCAGTTCTTC,CASSSWEREEDEQFF
-,TRBD1,TRBJ1-5,TRBV19,14,TGTGCCAGTAGTATCGGGACAGGCAATCAGCCCCAGCATTTT,CASSIGTGNQPQHF
-,-,TRBJ1-2,TRBV7-3,16,TGTGCCAGCAGCTTAAAAGGGTCATCAGGGTTTGGAAGCTACACCTTC,CASSLKGSSGFGSYTF
-,TRBD2,TRBJ2-1,TRBV7-8,16,TGTGCCAGCAGCCGAGATCCGGGACTAGCCGCCAATGAGCAGTTCTTC,CASSRDPGLAANEQFF
-,-,TRBJ1-2,TRBV30,15,TGTGCCTGGAGTGTCCACCGTCGTTCGGGCTATGGCTACACCTTC,CAWSVHRRSGYGYTF
-,TRBD1,TRBJ2-7,TRBV6-5,14,TGTGCCACCGATCGGGACAGGGTCTCCTACGAGCAGTACTTC,CATDRDRVSYEQYF
-,TRBD1,TRBJ1-6,TRBV6-5,14,TGTGCCAGCAGTTGGGGACAGGATAATTCACCCCTCCACTTT,CASSWGQDNSPLHF